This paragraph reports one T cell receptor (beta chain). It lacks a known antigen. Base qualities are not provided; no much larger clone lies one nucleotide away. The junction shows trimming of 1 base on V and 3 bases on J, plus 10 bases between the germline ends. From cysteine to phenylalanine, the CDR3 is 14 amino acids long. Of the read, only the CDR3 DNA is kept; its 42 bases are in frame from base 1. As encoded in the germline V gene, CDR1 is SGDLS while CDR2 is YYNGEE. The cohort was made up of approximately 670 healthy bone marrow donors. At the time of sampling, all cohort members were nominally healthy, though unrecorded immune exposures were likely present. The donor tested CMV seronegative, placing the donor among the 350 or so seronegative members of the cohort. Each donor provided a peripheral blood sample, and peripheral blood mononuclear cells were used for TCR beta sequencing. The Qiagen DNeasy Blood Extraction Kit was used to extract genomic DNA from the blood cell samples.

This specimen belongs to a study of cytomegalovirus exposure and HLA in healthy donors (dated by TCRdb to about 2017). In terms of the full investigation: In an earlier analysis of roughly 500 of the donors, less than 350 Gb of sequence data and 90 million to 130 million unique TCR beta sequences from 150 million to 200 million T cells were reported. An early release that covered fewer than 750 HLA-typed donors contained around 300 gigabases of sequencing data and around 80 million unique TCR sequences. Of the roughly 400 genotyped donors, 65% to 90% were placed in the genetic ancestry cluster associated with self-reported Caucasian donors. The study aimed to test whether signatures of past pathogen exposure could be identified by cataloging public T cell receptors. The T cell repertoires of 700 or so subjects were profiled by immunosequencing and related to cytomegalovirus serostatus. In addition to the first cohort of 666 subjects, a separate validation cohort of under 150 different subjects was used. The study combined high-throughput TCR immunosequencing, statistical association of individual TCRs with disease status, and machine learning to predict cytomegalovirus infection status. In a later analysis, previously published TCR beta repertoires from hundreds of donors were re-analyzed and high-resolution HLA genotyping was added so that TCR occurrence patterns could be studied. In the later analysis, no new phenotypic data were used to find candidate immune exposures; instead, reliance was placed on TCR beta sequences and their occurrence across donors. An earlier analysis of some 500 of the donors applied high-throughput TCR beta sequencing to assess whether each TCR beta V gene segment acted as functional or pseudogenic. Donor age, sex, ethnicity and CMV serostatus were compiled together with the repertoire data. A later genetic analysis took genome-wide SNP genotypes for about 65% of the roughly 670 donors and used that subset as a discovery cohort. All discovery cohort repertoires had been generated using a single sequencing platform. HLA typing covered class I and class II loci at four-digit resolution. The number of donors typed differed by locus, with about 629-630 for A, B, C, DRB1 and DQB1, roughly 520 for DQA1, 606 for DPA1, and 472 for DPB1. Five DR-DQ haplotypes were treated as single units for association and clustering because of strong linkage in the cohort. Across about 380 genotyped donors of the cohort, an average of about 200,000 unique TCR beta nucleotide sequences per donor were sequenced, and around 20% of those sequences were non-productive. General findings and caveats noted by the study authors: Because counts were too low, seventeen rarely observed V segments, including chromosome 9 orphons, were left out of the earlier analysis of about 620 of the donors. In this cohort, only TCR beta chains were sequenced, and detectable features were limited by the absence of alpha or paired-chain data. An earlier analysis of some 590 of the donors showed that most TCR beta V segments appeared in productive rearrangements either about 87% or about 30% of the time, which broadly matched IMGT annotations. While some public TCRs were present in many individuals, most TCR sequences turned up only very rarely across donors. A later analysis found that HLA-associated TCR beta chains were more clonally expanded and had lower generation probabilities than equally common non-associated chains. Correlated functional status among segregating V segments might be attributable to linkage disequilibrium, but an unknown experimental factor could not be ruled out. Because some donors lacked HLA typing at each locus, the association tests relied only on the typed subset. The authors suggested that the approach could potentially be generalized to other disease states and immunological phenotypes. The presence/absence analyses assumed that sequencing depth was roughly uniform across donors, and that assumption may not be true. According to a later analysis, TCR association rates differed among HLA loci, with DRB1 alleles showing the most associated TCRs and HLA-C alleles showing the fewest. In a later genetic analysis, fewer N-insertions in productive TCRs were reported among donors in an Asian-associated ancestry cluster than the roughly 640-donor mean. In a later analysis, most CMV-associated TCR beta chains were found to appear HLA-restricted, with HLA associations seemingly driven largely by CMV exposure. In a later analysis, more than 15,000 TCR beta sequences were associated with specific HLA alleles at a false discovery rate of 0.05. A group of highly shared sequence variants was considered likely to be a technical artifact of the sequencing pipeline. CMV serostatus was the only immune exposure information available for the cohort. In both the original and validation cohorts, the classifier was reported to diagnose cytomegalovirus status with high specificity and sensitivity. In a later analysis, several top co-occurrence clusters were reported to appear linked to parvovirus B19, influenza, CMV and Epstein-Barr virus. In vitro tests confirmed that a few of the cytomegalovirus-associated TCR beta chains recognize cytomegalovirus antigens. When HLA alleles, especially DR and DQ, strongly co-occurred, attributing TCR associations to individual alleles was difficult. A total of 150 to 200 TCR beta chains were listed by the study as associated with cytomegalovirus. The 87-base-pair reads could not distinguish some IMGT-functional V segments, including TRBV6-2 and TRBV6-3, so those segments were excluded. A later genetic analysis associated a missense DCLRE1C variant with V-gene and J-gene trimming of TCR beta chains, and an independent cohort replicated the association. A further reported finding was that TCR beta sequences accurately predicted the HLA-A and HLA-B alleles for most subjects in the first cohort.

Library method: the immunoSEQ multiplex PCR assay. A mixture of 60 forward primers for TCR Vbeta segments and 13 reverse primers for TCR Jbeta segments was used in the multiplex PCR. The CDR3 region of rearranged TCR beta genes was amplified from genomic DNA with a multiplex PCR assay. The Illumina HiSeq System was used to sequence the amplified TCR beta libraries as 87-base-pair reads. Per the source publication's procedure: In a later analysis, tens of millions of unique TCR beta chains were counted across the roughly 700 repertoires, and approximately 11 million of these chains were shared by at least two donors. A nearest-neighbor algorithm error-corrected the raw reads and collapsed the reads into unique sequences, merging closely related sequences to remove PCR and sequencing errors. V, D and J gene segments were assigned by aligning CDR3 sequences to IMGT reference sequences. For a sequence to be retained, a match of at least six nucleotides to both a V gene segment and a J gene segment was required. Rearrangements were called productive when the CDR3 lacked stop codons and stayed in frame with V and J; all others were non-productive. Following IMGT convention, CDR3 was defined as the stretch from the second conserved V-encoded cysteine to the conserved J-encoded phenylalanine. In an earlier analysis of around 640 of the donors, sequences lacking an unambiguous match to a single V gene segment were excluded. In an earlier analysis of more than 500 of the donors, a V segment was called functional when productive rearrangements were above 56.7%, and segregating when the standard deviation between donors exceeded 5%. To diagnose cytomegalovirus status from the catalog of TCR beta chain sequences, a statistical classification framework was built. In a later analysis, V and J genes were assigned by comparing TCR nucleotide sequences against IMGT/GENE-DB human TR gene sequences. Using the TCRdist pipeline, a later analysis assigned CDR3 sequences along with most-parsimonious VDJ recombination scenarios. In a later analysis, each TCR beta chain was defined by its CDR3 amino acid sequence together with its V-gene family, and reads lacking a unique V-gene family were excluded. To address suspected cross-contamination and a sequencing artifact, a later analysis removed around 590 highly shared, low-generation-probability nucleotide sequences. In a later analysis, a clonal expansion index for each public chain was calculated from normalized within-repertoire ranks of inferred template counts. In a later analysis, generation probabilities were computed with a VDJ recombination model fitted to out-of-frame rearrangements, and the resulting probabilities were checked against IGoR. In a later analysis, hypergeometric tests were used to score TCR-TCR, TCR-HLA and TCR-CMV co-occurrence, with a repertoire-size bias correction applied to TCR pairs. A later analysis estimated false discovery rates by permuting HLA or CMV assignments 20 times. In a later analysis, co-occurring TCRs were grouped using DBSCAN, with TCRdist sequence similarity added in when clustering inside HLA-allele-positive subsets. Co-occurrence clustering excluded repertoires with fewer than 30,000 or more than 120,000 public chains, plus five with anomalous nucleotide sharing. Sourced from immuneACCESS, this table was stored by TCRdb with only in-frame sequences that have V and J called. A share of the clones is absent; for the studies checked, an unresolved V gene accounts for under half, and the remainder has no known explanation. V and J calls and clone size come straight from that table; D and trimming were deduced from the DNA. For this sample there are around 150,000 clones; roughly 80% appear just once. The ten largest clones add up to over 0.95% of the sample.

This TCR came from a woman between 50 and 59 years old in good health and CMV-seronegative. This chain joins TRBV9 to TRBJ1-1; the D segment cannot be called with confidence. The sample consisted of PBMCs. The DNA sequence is TGTGCCAGCAGCGTAAACAGTAGGTACACTGAAGCTTTCTTT. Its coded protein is CASSVNSRYTEAFF.